This T cell receptor beta chain was captured by sequencing in a study of blood T cell repertoires in COVID-19. Turning to the study itself: Material from acute and convalescent COVID-19 was sourced from the United States, Italy and Spain. PBMCs, B-cell-depleted T cells, or T cells were the source of the cDNA or gDNA that made up the material.

V gave up 4 bases and J gave up 5 bases; unmatched junction bases: 4. The CDR3 loop spans 13 amino acids. Per the original methods: Reference gene primer amplification yielded estimated nucleated cell counts. Method: immunoSEQ multiplex PCR; TCRdb's copy keeps in-frame clones and lacks some. The V and J calls and the clone size are those of that table, but D and trimming were determined from the DNA. The sample lists 90,000 to 130,000 clones, about three quarters occurring once. This clone was seen only a few times. J is TRBJ2-5 and V is TRBV12-3 or TRBV12-4; 7 bases are a match to TRBD1. The sample consisted of peripheral blood. This sequence originates from a woman between 40 and 55 years old with acute or convalescent COVID-19. The CDR3 loop is CASSSRGSETQYF. CDR3 bases: TGTGCCAGCAGTTCCAGGGGGTCGGAGACCCAGTACTTC.